The 28 T cell receptor beta chains below were found in one sample sequenced in a study of CD8+ T cells in alopecia areata. Treatment denoted: oral pan-JAK inhibitor, 5-10 mg twice daily. The authors extracted RNA and reverse transcribed it into cDNA as the sequencing template. Some clones are missing from TCRdb's copy, which holds only in-frame ones; the method was immunoSEQ multiplex PCR. The sample lists around 300,000 clones, 60% occurring once. This material consisted of CD4+ T cells sorted from blood, taken around week 53, from a patient treated with tofacitinib. The source is a human donor with alopecia areata.

The CDR3 DNA follows: TGTGCCAGCAGCGGGACAGGCCTTTTTCCATATGGCTACACCTTC. This gives the protein CASSGTGLFPYGYTF. This sequence joins TRBV7-6 and TRBJ1-2; 8 bases agree with TRBD1. The ends lost 5 bases at V and 5 bases at J; junction bases unmatched: 10. Germline-derived CDR1 and CDR2 are SGHVS and FNYEAQ. The CDR3 length is 15 residues. The full variable domain, completed using reference TRBV7-6 and TRBJ1-2, is GAGVSQSPRYKVTKRGQDVALRCDPISGHVSLYWYRQALGQGPEFLTYFNYEAQQDKSGLPNDRFSAERPEGSISTLTIQRTEQRDSAMYRCASSGTGLFPYGYTFGSGTRLTVV.

The table lists this clone with a count of one. The chain has TRBV30 and TRBJ1-1; D gene uncertain. V was shortened by 7 bases and J by 4 bases, with 13 bases between the two germline ends. The CDR3 runs to 12 residues. Germline V gene data show CDR1 as GTSNPN and CDR2 as SVGIG (reference sequence). DNA for the CDR3: TGTGCCTCAACCAAGGGTGGCACTGAAGCTTTCTTT. This gives the protein CASTKGGTEAFF.

The rearrangement joins TRBV10-3 to TRBJ2-3; D call uncertain. V was trimmed by 4 bases and J by 6 bases, leaving 5 bases between them. Germline V gene lookup returns CDR1 ENHRY and CDR2 SYGVKD. The CDR3 spans 11 residues. CDR3 DNA: TGTGCCATCAGTGTCTCTGATACGCAGTATTTT. It is translated as CAISVSDTQYF.

The genes are TRBV10-3 and TRBJ2-5; D tentatively fits TRBD1 or TRBD2 (5 bases each). CDR1 and CDR2 (germline): ENHRY, SYGVKD. CDR3 length: 14 amino acids. V was clipped by 8 bases and J by 2 bases, with 15 bases between them. The CDR3 is CAIGAGRLQETQYF. CDR3 coding DNA: TGTGCCATCGGGGCGGGCCGACTGCAAGAGACCCAGTACTTC.

The chain recombines TRBV5-1 with TRBJ2-7; D perhaps matches TRBD1 (5 bases). Trimming removed 0 bases at V and 13 bases at J, with 14 bases between. This CDR3 is built from 12 residues. Germline loops: CDR1 SGHRS, CDR2 YFSETQ. CDR3 bases: TGCGCCAGCAGCTTGGGAGACAGTACTCTATACTTC. It encodes CASSLGDSTLYF.

V and J are TRBV30 and TRBJ1-1; possibly TRBD1 for D (6 bases). The V end lost 8 bases, the J end lost 4 bases, and 14 bases lay between the germline ends. This CDR3 has 12 residues. Germline lookup yields CDR1 GTSNPN and CDR2 SVGIG (reference sequence). CDR3 amino acids: CAGDRRATEAFF. CDR3 bases: TGTGCCGGTGACAGGAGGGCCACTGAAGCTTTCTTT.

This clone has a handful of counts. The CDR3 loop reads CASSTGTSGYNEQFF. For the CDR3, the DNA is TGCGCCAGCAGCACCGGGACTAGCGGCTACAATGAGCAGTTCTTC. The V call is TRBV5-1, the J call TRBJ2-1; 11 bases are shared with TRBD2. The length of the CDR3 is 15 residues. The ends lost 4 bases at V and 3 bases at J; junction bases unmatched: 3. Germline-derived CDR1 and CDR2 are SGHRS and YFSETQ. The full variable domain, rest sourced from reference TRBV5-1 and TRBJ2-1, is KAGVTQTPRYLIKTRGQQVTLSCSPISGHRSVSWYQQTPGQGLQFLFEYFSETQRNKGNFPGRFSGRQFSNSRSEMNVSTLELGDSALYLCASSTGTSGYNEQFFGPGTRLTVL.

This chain links TRBV7-3 with TRBJ1-1, with TRBD1 identical over 7 bases. Germline V gene sequence: CDR1 SGHTA, CDR2 FQGTGA. The CDR3 has 13 residues. Germline trimming cut 5 bases from V and 7 bases from J; bases unmatched to any gene: 7. The CDR3 region is CASSLGQDSEAFF. As DNA, the CDR3 is TGTGCCAGCAGCCTTGGACAGGACAGTGAAGCTTTCTTT.

The chain combines TRBV15 with TRBJ1-4; D is uncertain. The CDR3 is 16 residues long. CDR1 LNHNV and CDR2 YYDKDF come from the germline V gene (reference sequence). V was pared by 2 bases and J by 0 bases, with 10 bases between. The CDR3 DNA is TGTGCCACCAGCAGAACTACGGATGCAACTAATGAAAAACTGTTTTTT. This translates into CATSRTTDATNEKLFF.

This clone turned up a few times. This chain joins TRBV15 and TRBJ2-3; no definite D call. V was shortened by 0 bases and J by 4 bases, with 5 bases between the two germline ends. The CDR3 is 13 amino acids. Germline V gene lookup returns CDR1 LNHNV and CDR2 YYDKDF (reference sequence). The CDR3 nucleotides read TGTGCCACCAGCAGAGATTGGGCAGATACGCAGTATTTT. Translation: CATSRDWADTQYF.

This clone was seen many times. This rearrangement joins TRBV2 to TRBJ1-4, with TRBD1 identical over 10 bases. V lost 5 bases, J lost 8 bases, and 5 bases stayed unmatched. Germline V CDR1 and CDR2: SNHLY, FYNNEI. The CDR3 is 14 residues long. CDR3 sequence (DNA): TGTGCCAGCAGTCCAGACAGGGGGCGAGAAAAACTGTTTTTT. Translated: CASSPDRGREKLFF.

This clone was seen only a few times. CDR3 sequence reads: CASSSRAGGVSGTDTQYF. In nucleotides, the CDR3 is TGTGCCAGCAGCTCACGAGCCGGGGGCGTTAGCGGCACAGATACGCAGTATTTT. The gene calls are TRBV7-2 and TRBJ2-3; D may correspond to TRBD1 or TRBD2 (6 bases each). V gave up 4 bases and J gave up 1 base, with 21 bases separating them. Germline V gene sequence: CDR1 SGHTA, CDR2 FQGNSA. There are 18 residues in the CDR3.

V gene TRBV29-1 combines with J gene TRBJ1-1; no clear D. V was cut by 4 bases and J by 1 base, with 4 bases left in between. The germline V gene has CDR1 SQVTM and CDR2 ANQGSEA. The CDR3 has 11 amino acids. The CDR3 region has the DNA TGCAGCGTTGCCCAGAACACTGAAGCTTTCTTT. It codes for CSVAQNTEAFF. The entire variable domain, with the rest obtained from reference TRBV29-1 and TRBJ1-1, is as follows: SAVISQKPSRDICQRGTSLTIQCQVDSQVTMMFWYRQQPGQSLTLIATANQGSEATYESGFVIDKFPISRPNLTFSTLTVSNMSPEDSSIYLCSVAQNTEAFFGQGTRLTVV.

V is TRBV30 and J is TRBJ2-3, with 10 nucleotides matching TRBD2. The CDR3 sequence is 15 residues long. Germline V gene sequence: CDR1 GTSNPN, CDR2 SVGIG (reference sequence). With V trimmed by 0 bases and J by 5 bases, 5 bases remained unmatched. In DNA form, the CDR3 reads TGTGCCTGGAGTGTACTAGCGGGGAGGATAGATACGCAGTATTTT. It codes for CAWSVLAGRIDTQYF.

In this sample, this clone turned up once. This rearrangement joins TRBV9 to TRBJ2-7; tentatively, D is TRBD1 (6 bases). The CDR3 spans 17 residues. V was pared by 3 bases and J by 0 bases, with 19 bases between. CDR1 SGDLS and CDR2 YYNGEE come from the germline V gene. The DNA for the CDR3 is TGTGCCAGCAGCGCCCTTTCCGGGACACATAACTCCTACGAGCAGTACTTC. Translating gives CASSALSGTHNSYEQYF.

This clone occurred a few times. The rearrangement uses TRBV5-1 and TRBJ1-1; 9 positions agree with TRBD1. This CDR3 is 14 amino acids long. Germline lookup yields CDR1 SGHRS and CDR2 YFSETQ. V lost 4 bases, J lost 5 bases, and 6 bases stayed unmatched. DNA for the CDR3: TGCGCCAGCAGCCCGAGGACAGGGGAAACTGAAGCTTTCTTT. Residues: CASSPRTGETEAFF.

This sequence joins TRBV14 and TRBJ2-1; a weak D match, TRBD2 (5 bases). The CDR3 is 15 residues long. V was pared by 1 base and J by 7 bases, with 14 bases between. From germline, CDR1 is SGHDN and CDR2 FVKESK. CDR3 amino acids: CASSQGPQRRNEQFF. As DNA, the CDR3 is TGTGCCAGCAGCCAAGGACCTCAGCGGAGGAATGAGCAGTTCTTC.

The chain uses TRBV25-1 and TRBJ1-2; D is undetermined. CDR1 is MGHDK, CDR2 SYGVNS, per germline. CDR3 length equals 14 residues. V lost 0 bases and J 2 bases, leaving 7 bases between the germline ends. This chain's CDR3 is CASSEYKANYGYTF. As DNA, the CDR3 is TGTGCCAGCAGTGAATATAAGGCCAACTATGGCTACACCTTC.

The chain employs TRBV7-2 and TRBJ2-5; weak D call: TRBD2 (5 bases). V dropped 7 bases and J dropped 2 bases, with 11 bases sitting between them. This CDR3 region has 13 residues. The germline CDR1 and CDR2 sequences are SGHTA and FQGNSA. CDR3 residues: CASMRLFQETQYF. The CDR3 coding sequence is TGTGCCAGCATGCGACTATTTCAAGAGACCCAGTACTTC.

This clone was observed a handful of times. The V call is TRBV4-3, the J call TRBJ2-1, with a possible D match to TRBD2 (5 bases). V lost 1 base and J 7 bases, leaving 11 bases between the germline ends. CDR3 length equals 14 residues. Germline CDR1 is LGHNA and CDR2 is YSLEER. CDR3 sequence: CASSQVSRGNEQFF. The CDR3 DNA reads as TGCGCCAGCAGCCAAGTATCTCGGGGTAATGAGCAGTTCTTC.

This clone was picked up a small number of times. V usage is TRBV29-1 and J usage is TRBJ2-2; 8 bases match TRBD1. The germline CDR1 and CDR2 sequences are SQVTM and ANQGSEA. Trimming took 7 bases from V and 1 from J; bases not matched to a gene: 14. The CDR3 consists of 17 residues. The CDR3 DNA is TGCAGCGCTGGCAGGTTAGGACAGGGAAGGAACACCGGGGAGCTGTTTTTT. Protein sequence: CSAGRLGQGRNTGELFF.

The rearrangement links TRBV29-1 to TRBJ1-3; D is undetermined. The CDR3 spans 13 residues. Trimming cost V 6 bases and J 1 base, with 10 bases left between them. The germline CDR1 and CDR2 sequences are SQVTM and ANQGSEA. CDR3 DNA: TGCAGCGTCCTAGGACCGTCTGGAAACACCATATATTTT. Encoded protein: CSVLGPSGNTIYF.

The rearrangement joins TRBV4-3 to TRBJ1-6; no reliable D call. V was pared by 0 bases and J by 6 bases, with 9 bases between. In germline, CDR1 is LGHNA, CDR2 YSLEER. The CDR3 contains 15 residues. CDR3 protein: CASSQDPLGNSPLHF. CDR3 DNA sequence: TGCGCCAGCAGCCAAGATCCCTTGGGTAATTCACCCCTCCACTTT.

The chain is built from TRBV27 and TRBJ1-2; D unclear. Germline CDR1 reads MNHEY; CDR2 reads SMNVEV (reference sequence). The V gene lost 4 bases and the J gene lost 4 bases, with 13 bases spanning the gap. CDR3 length: 14 amino acids. CDR3 bases: TGTGCCAGCAGTTCAGACGCAACTGTCTATGGCTACACCTTC. Translating gives CASSSDATVYGYTF.

V and J are TRBV4-3 and TRBJ2-1, with 7 bases fitting TRBD1. This CDR3 has 16 amino acids. Germline CDR1 LGHNA, CDR2 YSLEER. The ends lost 1 base at V and 2 bases at J; junction bases unmatched: 5. For the CDR3, the DNA is TGCGCCAGCAGCCAAGGCAACAGGGGCCCCTACAATGAGCAGTTCTTC. This sequence encodes CASSQGNRGPYNEQFF.

This sequence joins TRBV5-1 and TRBJ2-5, with a possible D match to TRBD1 (5 bases). The CDR3 is made up of 16 amino acids. Trimming took 0 bases from V and 2 from J, leaving 14 bases between them. Germline V gives CDR1 SGHRS, CDR2 YFSETQ. The CDR3 nucleotides read TGCGCCAGCAGCTTGGATAGGGGAACATCTCAAGAGACCCAGTACTTC. Translating gives CASSLDRGTSQETQYF. Supplemented by reference TRBV5-1 and TRBJ2-5, the full variable domain reads KAGVTQTPRYLIKTRGQQVTLSCSPISGHRSVSWYQQTPGQGLQFLFEYFSETQRNKGNFPGRFSGRQFSNSRSEMNVSTLELGDSALYLCASSLDRGTSQETQYFGPGTRLLVL.

The rearrangement joins TRBV27 to TRBJ2-3, with a weak D call TRBD1 (5 bases). Per germline, CDR1 MNHEY and CDR2 SMNVEV (reference sequence). There are 16 residues in the CDR3. V lost 5 bases and J 1 base, leaving 16 bases between the germline ends. The CDR3 is CASSPDSVPGTDTQYF. In nucleotides, the CDR3 is TGTGCCAGCAGTCCCGACAGTGTCCCTGGCACAGATACGCAGTATTTT.

The chain recombines TRBV7-6 with TRBJ2-3; D gene ambiguous. The CDR3 length is 14 residues. Looked up from germline, CDR1 is SGHVS and CDR2 is FNYEAQ. Trimming took off 0 bases at V and 1 base at J, with 5 bases between the two ends. DNA of the CDR3: TGTGCCAGCAGCTTAGCGTCTGGCACAGATACGCAGTATTTT. It yields the protein CASSLASGTDTQYF.